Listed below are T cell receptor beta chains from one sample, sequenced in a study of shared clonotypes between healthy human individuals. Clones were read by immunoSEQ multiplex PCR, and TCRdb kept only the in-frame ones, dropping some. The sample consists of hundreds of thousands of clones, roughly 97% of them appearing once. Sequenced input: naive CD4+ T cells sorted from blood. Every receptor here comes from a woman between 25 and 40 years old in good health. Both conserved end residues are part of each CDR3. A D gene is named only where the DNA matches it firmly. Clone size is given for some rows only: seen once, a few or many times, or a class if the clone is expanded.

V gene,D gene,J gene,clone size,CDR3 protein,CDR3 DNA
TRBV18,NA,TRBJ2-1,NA,CASSPPIPDNEQFF,TGTGCCAGCTCACCACCCATACCCGACAATGAGCAGTTCTTC
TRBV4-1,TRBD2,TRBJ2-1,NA,CASSPIGLAAPGINEQFF,TGCGCCAGCAGCCCGATAGGGCTAGCGGCCCCGGGGATCAATGAGCAGTTCTTC
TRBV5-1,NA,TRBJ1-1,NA,CASSLAPGGGTEAFF,TGCGCCAGCAGCTTGGCCCCCGGGGGTGGCACTGAAGCTTTCTTT
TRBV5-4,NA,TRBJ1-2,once,CAVRIEAGYTF,TGTGCCGTAAGAATAGAGGCGGGCTACACCTTC
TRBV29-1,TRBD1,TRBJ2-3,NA,CSVATPTGATLDTQYF,TGCAGCGTTGCGACCCCTACAGGGGCCACTCTAGATACGCAGTATTTT
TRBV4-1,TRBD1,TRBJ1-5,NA,CASSHSDRGVQPQHF,TGCGCCAGCAGCCATTCGGACAGGGGTGTTCAGCCCCAGCATTTT
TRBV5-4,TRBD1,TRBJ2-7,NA,CASSGGQGAYEQYF,TGTGCCAGCAGCGGGGGACAGGGGGCTTACGAGCAGTACTTC
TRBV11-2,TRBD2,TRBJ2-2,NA,CASSLGALAGAGELFF,TGTGCCAGCAGCTTAGGTGCGCTAGCGGGAGCCGGGGAGCTGTTTTTT
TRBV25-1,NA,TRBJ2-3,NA,CASSENFPVTQYF,TGTGCCAGCAGTGAAAATTTCCCGGTTACGCAGTATTTT
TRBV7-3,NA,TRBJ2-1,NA,CASSPQGRGLGSYNEQFF,TGTGCCAGCAGCCCCCAAGGGCGGGGGCTGGGCTCCTACAATGAGCAGTTCTTC
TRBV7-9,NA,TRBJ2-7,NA,CASSLARSYEQYF,TGTGCCAGCAGCTTAGCGCGAAGTTACGAGCAGTACTTC
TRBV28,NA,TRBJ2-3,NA,CASSMTGSTDTQYF,TGTGCCAGCAGTATGACTGGTAGCACAGATACGCAGTATTTT
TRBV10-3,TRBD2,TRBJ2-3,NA,CAISGREATDTQYF,TGTGCCATCAGTGGGCGGGAGGCCACAGATACGCAGTATTTT
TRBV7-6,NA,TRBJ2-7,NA,CASSYIRAPSEQYF,TGTGCCAGCAGCTACATCCGGGCTCCTTCCGAGCAGTACTTC
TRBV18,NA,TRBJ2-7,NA,CASSPSDIYEQYF,TGTGCCAGCTCACCAAGTGACATCTACGAGCAGTACTTC
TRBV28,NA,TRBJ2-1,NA,CASTPRSYNEQFF,TGTGCCAGCACCCCCCGGAGTTACAATGAGCAGTTCTTC
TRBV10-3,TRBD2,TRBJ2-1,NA,CAISGPTSGGPAYNEQFF,TGTGCCATCAGTGGTCCGACTAGCGGGGGTCCTGCCTACAATGAGCAGTTCTTC